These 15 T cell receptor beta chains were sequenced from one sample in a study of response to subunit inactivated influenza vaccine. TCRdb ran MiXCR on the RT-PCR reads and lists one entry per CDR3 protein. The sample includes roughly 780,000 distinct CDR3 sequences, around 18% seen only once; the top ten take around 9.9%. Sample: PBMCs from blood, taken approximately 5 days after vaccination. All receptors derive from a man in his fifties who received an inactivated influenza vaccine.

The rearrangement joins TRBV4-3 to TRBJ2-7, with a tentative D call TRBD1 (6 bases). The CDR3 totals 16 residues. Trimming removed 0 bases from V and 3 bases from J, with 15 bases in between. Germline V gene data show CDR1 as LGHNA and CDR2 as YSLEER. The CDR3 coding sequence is TGCGCCAGCAGCCAAGATTTGATTATGACAGGCTACGAGCAGTACTTC. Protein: CASSQDLIMTGYEQYF.

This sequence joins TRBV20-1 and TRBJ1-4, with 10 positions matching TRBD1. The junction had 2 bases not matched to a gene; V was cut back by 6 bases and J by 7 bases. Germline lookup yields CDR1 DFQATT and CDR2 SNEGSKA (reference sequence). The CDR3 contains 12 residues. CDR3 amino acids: CSAGDRGEKLFF. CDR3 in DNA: TGCAGTGCAGGGGACAGGGGTGAAAAACTGTTTTTT.

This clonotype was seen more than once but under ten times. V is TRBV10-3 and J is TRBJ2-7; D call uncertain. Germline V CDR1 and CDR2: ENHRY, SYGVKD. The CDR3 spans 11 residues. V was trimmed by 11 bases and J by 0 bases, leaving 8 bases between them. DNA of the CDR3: TGTGCCGTAGAGTCCTCCTACGAGCAGTACTTC. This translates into CAVESSYEQYF.

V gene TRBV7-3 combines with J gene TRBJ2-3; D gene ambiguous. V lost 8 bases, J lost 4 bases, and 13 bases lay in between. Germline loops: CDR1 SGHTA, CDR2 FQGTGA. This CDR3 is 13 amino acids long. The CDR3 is CASGLGHSDTQYF. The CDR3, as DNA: TGTGCCAGCGGGTTAGGTCACTCAGATACGCAGTATTTT.

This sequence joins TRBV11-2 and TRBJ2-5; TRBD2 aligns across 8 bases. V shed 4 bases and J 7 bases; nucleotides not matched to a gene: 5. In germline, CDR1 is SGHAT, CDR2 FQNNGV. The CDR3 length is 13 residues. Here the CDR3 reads CASSSGGGWTQYF. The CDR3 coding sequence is TGTGCCAGCAGCTCGGGGGGGGGTTGGACCCAGTACTTC.

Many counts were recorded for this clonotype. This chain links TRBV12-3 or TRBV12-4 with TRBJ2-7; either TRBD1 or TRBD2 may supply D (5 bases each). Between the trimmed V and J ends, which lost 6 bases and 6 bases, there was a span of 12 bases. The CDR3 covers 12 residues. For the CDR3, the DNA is TGTGCCAGCAGCCCGACGAGGGGCGAGCAGTACTTC. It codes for CASSPTRGEQYF.

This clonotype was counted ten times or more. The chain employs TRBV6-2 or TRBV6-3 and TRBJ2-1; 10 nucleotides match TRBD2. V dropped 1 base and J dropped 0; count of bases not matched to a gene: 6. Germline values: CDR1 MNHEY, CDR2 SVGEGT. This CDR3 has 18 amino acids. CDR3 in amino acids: CASSYLAASGSSYNEQFF. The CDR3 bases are TGTGCCAGCAGTTACTTAGCGGCTAGCGGGAGCTCCTACAATGAGCAGTTCTTC.

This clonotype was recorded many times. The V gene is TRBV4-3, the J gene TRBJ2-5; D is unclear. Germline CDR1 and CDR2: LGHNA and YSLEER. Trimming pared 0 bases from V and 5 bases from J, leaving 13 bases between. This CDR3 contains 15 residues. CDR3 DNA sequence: TGCGCCAGCAGCCAAGATCCTATTAGTTCGGAGACCCAGTACTTC. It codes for CASSQDPISSETQYF.

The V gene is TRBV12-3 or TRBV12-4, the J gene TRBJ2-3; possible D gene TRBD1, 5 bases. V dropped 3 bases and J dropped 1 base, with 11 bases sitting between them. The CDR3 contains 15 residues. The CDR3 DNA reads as TGTGCCAGCAGTTTTAGGGGCAGGGGCACAGATACGCAGTATTTT. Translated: CASSFRGRGTDTQYF.

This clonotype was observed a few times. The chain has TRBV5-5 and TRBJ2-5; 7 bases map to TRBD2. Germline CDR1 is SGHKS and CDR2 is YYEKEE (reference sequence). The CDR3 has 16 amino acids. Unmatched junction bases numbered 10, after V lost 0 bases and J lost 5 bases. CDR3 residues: CASSLARLAALETQYF. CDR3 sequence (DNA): TGTGCCAGCAGCTTGGCCCGGCTAGCGGCGTTGGAGACCCAGTACTTC.

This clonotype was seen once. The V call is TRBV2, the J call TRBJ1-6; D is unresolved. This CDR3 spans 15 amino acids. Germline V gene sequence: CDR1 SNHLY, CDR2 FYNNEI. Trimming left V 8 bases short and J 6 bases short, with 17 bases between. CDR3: CASQTQSGPNSPLHF. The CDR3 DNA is TGTGCCAGCCAGACCCAGTCAGGTCCTAATTCACCCCTCCACTTT.

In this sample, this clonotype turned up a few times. The CDR3 region is CSARAGTTRNEQFF. The DNA for the CDR3 is TGCAGTGCTAGAGCCGGGACAACACGAAATGAGCAGTTCTTC. The chain is built from TRBV20-1 and TRBJ2-1; D might be TRBD1 (6 bases). Germline V gene data show CDR1 as DFQATT and CDR2 as SNEGSKA (reference sequence). CDR3 size: 14 residues. V shed 1 base and J shed 7 bases, with 14 bases lying between them.

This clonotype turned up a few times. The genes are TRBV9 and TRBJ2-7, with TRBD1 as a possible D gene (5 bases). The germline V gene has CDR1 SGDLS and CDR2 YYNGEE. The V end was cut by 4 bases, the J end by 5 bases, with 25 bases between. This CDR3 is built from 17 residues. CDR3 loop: CASSPRDWGPLVHEQYF. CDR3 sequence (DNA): TGTGCCAGCAGCCCAAGGGATTGGGGCCCCCTCGTGCACGAGCAGTACTTC.

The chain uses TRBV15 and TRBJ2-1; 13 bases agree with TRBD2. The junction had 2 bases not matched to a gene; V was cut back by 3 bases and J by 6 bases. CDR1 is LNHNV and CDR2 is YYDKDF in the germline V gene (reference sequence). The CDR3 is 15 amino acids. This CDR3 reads CATSRRTSGSNEQFF. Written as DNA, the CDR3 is TGTGCCACCAGCAGGAGGACTAGCGGGAGCAATGAGCAGTTCTTC.

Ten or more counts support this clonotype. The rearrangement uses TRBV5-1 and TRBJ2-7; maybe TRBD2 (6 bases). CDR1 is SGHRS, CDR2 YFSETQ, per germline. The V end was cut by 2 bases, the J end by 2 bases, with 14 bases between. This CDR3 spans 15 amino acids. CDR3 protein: CASSLTGRPPYEQYF. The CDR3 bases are TGCGCCAGCAGCTTAACCGGGAGACCCCCCTACGAGCAGTACTTC.